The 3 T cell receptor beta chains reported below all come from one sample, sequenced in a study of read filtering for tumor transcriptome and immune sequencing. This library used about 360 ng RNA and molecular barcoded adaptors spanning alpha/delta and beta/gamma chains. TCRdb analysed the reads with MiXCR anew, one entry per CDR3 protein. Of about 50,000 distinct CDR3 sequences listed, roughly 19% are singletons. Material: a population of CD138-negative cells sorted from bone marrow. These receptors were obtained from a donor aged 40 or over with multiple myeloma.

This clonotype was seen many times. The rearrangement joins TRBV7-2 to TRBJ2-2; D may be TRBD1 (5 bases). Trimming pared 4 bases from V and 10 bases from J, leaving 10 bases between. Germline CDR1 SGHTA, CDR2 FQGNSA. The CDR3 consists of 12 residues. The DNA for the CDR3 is TGTGCCAGCAGCTCAGCCAGGGAGGAGCTGTTTTTT. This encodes CASSSAREELFF.

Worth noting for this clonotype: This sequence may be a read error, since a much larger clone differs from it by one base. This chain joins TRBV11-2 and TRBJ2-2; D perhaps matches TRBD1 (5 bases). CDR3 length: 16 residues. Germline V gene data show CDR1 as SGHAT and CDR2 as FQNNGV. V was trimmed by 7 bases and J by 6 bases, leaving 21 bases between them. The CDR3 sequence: CASNSPKLTAPGELFF. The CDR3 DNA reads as TGTGCCAGCAACTCGCCGAAATTGACAGCCCCCGGGGAGCTGTTTTTT.

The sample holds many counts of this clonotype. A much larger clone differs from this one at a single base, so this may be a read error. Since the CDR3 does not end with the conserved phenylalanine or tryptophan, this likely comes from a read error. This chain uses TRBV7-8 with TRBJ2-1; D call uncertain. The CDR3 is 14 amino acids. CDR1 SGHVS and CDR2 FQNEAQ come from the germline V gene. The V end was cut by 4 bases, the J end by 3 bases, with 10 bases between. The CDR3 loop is CASSYGLDYNEQFL. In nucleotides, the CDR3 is TGTGCCAGCAGCTATGGGCTGGACTACAATGAGCAGTTCCTC.